The clone carrying this T cell receptor (beta chain) occurred a few times. Its antigen is undetermined. Trimming pared 2 bases from V and 1 base from J, leaving 11 bases between. Germline CDR1 is DFQATT and CDR2 is SNEGSKA (reference sequence). This CDR3 has 14 residues. This sample is drawn from a study of T-cell memory formation after mild COVID-19. General observations from the study: Confirmation was lacking for SARS-CoV-2 specificity of second-wave clones that peaked on day 37.

TCRdb re-analysed the 5' RACE reads in MiXCR, keeping a single row per CDR3 protein. The profile shows under 300,000 distinct CDR3 sequences, under 8.5% of them singletons. The clonotype was recovered from a man aged 18-30 years who had mild COVID-19 (a few samples of this study predate the infection). Cell type and time point are not known. The chain combines TRBV20-1 with TRBJ1-1; D possibly corresponds to TRBD1 (6 bases). Material for sequencing was PBMCs or a T cell subset sorted from them (not recorded which). CDR3 residues: CSARRGSGNTEAFF. CDR3 DNA sequence: TGCAGTGCTAGAAGGGGGTCTGGGAACACTGAAGCTTTCTTT.